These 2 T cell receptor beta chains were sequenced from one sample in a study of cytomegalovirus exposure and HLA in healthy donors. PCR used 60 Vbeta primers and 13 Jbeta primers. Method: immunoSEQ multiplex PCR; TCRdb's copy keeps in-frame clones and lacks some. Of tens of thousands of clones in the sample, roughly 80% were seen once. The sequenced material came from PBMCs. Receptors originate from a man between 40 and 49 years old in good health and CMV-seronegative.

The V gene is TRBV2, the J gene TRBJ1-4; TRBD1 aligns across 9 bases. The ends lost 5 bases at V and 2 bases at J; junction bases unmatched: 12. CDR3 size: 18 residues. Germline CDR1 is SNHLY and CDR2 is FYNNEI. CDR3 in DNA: TGTGCCAGCAGTCAGACGGGACAGGGATATCGGACTAATGAAAAACTGTTTTTT. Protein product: CASSQTGQGYRTNEKLFF.

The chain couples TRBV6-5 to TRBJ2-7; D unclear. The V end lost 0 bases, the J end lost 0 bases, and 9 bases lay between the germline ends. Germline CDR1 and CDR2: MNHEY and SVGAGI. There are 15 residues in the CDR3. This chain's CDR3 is CASSYSQASSYEQYF. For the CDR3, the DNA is TGTGCCAGCAGTTACTCGCAGGCCTCCTCCTACGAGCAGTACTTC.